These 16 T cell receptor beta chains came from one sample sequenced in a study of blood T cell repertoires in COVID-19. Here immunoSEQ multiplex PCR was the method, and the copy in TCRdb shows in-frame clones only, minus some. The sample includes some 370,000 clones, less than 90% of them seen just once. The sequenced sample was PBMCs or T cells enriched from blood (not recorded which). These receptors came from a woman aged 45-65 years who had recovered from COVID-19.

Written as DNA, the CDR3 is TGCGCCAGCAGCCCGGACAGGGGCGCTGGTGAGCAGTTCTTC. This encodes CASSPDRGAGEQFF. The V call is TRBV5-1, the J call TRBJ2-1, with 9 bases lining up with TRBD1. Trimming cost V 4 bases and J 9 bases; bases outside gene matches: 8. The CDR3 sequence is 14 residues long. The germline gives CDR1 SGHRS, CDR2 YFSETQ.

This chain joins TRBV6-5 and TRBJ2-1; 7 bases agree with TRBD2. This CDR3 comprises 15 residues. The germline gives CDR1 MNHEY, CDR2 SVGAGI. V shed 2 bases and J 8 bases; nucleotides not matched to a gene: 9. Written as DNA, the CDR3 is TGTGCCAGCAGTTACCGGGGGGAGGGTCACTATGAGCAGTTCTTC. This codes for CASSYRGEGHYEQFF.

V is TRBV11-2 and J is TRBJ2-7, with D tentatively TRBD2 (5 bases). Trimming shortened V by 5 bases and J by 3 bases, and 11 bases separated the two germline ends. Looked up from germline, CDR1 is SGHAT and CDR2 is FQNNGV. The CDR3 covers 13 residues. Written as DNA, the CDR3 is TGTGCCAGCAGCCCCGGACTCATCTACGAGCAGTACTTC. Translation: CASSPGLIYEQYF.

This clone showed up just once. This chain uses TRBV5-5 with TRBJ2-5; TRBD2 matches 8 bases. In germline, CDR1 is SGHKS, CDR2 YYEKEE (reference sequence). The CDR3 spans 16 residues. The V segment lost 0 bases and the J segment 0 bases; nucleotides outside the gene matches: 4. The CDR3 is CASSLAGGSNQETQYF. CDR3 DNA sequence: TGTGCCAGCAGCTTGGCGGGGGGGTCAAACCAAGAGACCCAGTACTTC.

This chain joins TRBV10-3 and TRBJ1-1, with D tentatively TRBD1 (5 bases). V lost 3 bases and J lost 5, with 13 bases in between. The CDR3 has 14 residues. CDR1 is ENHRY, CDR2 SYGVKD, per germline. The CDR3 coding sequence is TGTGCCATCAGTGATGGGCAGGGAAGGACTGAAGCTTTCTTT. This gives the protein CAISDGQGRTEAFF.

In nucleotides, the CDR3 is TGCGCCAGCAGCTTGGGCAGGGCAACTAATGAAAAACTGTTTTTT. Protein product: CASSLGRATNEKLFF. The chain is built from TRBV5-1 and TRBJ1-4; tentative D call: TRBD1 (5 bases). Trimming cost V 0 bases and J 0 bases, with 6 bases left between them. The CDR3 covers 15 residues. CDR1 is SGHRS, CDR2 YFSETQ, per germline.

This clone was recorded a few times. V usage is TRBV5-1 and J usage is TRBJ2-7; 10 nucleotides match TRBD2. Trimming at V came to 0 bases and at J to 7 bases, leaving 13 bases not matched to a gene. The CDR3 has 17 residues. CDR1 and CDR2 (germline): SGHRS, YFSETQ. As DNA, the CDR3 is TGCGCCAGCAGCTTGGGGGCTAGCGGGAGTGTCGGTCGGGAGCAGTACTTC. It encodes CASSLGASGSVGREQYF.

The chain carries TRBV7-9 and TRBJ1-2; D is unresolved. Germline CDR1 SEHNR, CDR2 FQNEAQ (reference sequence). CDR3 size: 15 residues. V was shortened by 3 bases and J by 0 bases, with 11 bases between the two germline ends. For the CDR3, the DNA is TGTGCCAGCAGCTTGCTGGCCGGGGCTAACTATGGCTACACCTTC. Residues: CASSLLAGANYGYTF.

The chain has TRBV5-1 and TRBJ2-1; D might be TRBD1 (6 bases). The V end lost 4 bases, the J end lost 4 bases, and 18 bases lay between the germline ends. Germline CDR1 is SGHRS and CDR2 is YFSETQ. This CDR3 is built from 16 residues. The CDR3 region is CASSGYRDNGYNEQFF. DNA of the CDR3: TGCGCCAGCAGCGGATACCGGGACAATGGTTACAATGAGCAGTTCTTC.

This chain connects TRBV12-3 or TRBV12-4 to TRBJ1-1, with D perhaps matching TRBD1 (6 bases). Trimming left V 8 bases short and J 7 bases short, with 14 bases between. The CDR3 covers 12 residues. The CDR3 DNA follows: TGTGCCAGCCTAAGGGACACCTATGAAGCTTTCTTT. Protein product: CASLRDTYEAFF.

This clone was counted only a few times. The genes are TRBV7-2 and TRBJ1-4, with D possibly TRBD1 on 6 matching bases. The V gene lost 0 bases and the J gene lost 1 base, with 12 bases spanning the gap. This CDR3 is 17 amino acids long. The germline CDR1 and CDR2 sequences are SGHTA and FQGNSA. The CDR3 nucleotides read TGTGCCAGCAGCTTAGCATGGACAGCAATAACTAATGAAAAACTGTTTTTT. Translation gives CASSLAWTAITNEKLFF. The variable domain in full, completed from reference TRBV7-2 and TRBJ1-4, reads GAGVSQSPSNKVTEKGKDVELRCDPISGHTALYWYRQSLGQGLEFLIYFQGNSAPDKSGLPSDRFSAERTGGSVSTLTIQRTQQEDSAVYLCASSLAWTAITNEKLFFGSGTQLSVL.

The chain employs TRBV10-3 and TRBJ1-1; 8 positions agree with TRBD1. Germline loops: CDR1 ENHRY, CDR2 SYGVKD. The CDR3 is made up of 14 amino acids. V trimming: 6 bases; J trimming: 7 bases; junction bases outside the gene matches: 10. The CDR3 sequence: CAIRLGQGTGEAFF. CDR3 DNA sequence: TGTGCCATCAGGCTGGGGCAAGGGACAGGTGAAGCTTTCTTT.

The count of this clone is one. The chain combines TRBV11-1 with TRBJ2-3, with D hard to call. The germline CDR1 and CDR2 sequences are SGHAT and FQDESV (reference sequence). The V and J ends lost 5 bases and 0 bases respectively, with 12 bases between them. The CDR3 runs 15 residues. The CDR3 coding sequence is TGTGCCAGCAGCCCCCGATTCGGTAGCACAGATACGCAGTATTTT. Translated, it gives CASSPRFGSTDTQYF.

DNA of the CDR3: TGTGCCAGTAGTATTACAGGGGGAGGCTACACCTTC. Amino acid sequence: CASSITGGGYTF. V and J are TRBV19 and TRBJ1-2; TRBD1 agrees at 8 bases. The ends lost 3 bases at V and 8 bases at J; junction bases unmatched: 2. CDR1 and CDR2 from the germline V gene are LNHDA and SQIVND (reference sequence). This CDR3 is 12 amino acids long.

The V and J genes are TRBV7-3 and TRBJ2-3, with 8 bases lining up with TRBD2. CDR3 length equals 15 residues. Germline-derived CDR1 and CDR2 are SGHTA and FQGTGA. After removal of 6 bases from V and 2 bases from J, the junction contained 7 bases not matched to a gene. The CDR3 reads CASSPGGEPTDTQYF. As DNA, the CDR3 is TGTGCCAGCAGTCCCGGGGGGGAACCCACAGATACGCAGTATTTT.

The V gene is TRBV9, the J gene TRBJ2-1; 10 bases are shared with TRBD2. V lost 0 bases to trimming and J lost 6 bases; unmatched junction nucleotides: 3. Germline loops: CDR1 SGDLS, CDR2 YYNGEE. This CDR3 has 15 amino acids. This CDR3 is CASSVGLAGANEQFF. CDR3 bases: TGTGCCAGCAGCGTAGGGCTAGCGGGGGCCAATGAGCAGTTCTTC.